This T cell receptor beta chain originates from a study of cytomegalovirus exposure and HLA in healthy donors. With respect to this clone: The antigen remains undetermined.

The primer mix had 60 Vbeta and 13 Jbeta primers. Only in-frame clones appear in the TCRdb table, and some are missing; sequencing was by immunoSEQ multiplex PCR. This table has over 110,000 clones, around 79% appearing once. Study-wide results and caveats: Common viral pathogens seemed, in a later analysis, to connect with several of the most significant clusters.

Sequencing input: PBMCs. The TCR sequence derives from a woman aged 45-59 years in good health and CMV-seropositive.

CDR3 amino acids: CASSSRGAGKDEQFF. Written as DNA, the CDR3 is TGTGCCAGCAGCTCGCGGGGGGCCGGAAAAGATGAGCAGTTCTTC. This chain uses TRBV7-9 with TRBJ2-1; TRBD2 agrees at 8 bases. The V gene end was trimmed by 4 bases and the J gene end by 8 bases; junction bases not matched to a gene: 10. The CDR3 spans 15 residues. Looked up from germline, CDR1 is SEHNR and CDR2 is FQNEAQ (reference sequence).